This entry describes one TCR beta chain. Its matching antigen is unknown. V was cut by 0 bases and J by 8 bases, with 19 bases left in between. The CDR3 has 16 amino acids. Germline values: CDR1 SGHAT, CDR2 FQNNGV. Time point specified: patch test 1, 2 weeks after DPC sensitization. Specified treatment: therapeutic diphenylcyclopropenone sensitization with weekly scalp DPC. The data were taken from a study of human T cells and chemical hapten exposure. Study as a whole: Weekly scalp doses of diphenylcyclopropenone were given to patients during the approximately 25-week study. The variation in per-sample TCR yields arose mainly from small differences in pooled library volumes. Findings and caveats of the study: TCRs at a frequency above 1 in 1000 stayed unchanged with DPC sensitization. Compared to controls, expanded TCRs made significantly more large clusters of similar CDR3s.

TCRdb used MiXCR to reprocess the RACE reads, holding one entry per CDR3 protein. Of some 200,000 distinct CDR3 sequences in the sample, about a fifth were seen once. The source material was whole blood, sampled in connection with sensitization to the hapten diphenylcyclopropenone (DPC). The origin of this receptor is a woman aged 45-59 years with alopecia areata. Some clones in this sample may be carry-over from other donors' samples. The chain recombines TRBV11-2 with TRBJ2-5, with D tentatively TRBD2 (5 bases). The CDR3 region is CASSLDLAAAGGTQYF. The CDR3 nucleotides are TGTGCCAGCAGCTTAGATCTCGCAGCCGCCGGAGGAACCCAGTACTTC.